This passage covers 6 T cell receptor beta chains from one sample sequenced in a study of cytomegalovirus exposure and HLA in healthy donors. Sequencing was performed with immunoSEQ multiplex PCR; in TCRdb, only in-frame clones are kept and a portion is missing. The table lists roughly 100,000 clones, approximately 94% of them singletons. The sequencing input was PBMCs. The source is a woman under 30 in good health and CMV-seronegative.

This chain uses TRBV21-1 with TRBJ2-7; the table's TRBD1 call for D was not verified on the DNA. TRBV21-1 is labeled a pseudogene. CDR3 size: 14 residues. The CDR3 DNA reads TGTGCCAGCAGCAAAGGCACAGGGACCTACGAGCAGTACTTC. Residues: CASSKGTGTYEQYF.

The V and J genes are TRBV5-1 and TRBJ2-5; perhaps TRBD1 as D (5 bases). Germline CDR1 and CDR2: SGHRS and YFSETQ. Trimming removed 4 bases at V and 1 base at J, with 11 bases between. There are 14 residues in the CDR3. The CDR3 region is CASSLDSSQETQYF. CDR3 DNA: TGCGCCAGCAGCCTCGACAGCAGCCAAGAGACCCAGTACTTC.

V gene TRBV12-5 combines with J gene TRBJ2-5, with D possibly matching TRBD2 (6 bases). The germline CDR1 and CDR2 sequences are LGHNT and FRNRAP. This CDR3 is built from 12 residues. With 5 bases removed from V and 9 bases from J, the gap between germline ends came to 13 bases. This CDR3 reads CASGPQRGSQYF. In nucleotides, the CDR3 is TGTGCTAGTGGTCCCCAACGGGGGTCCCAGTACTTC.

The gene calls are TRBV27 and TRBJ2-7; a possible D gene is TRBD2 (6 bases). The CDR3 length is 14 residues. Germline V lookup: CDR1 MNHEY, CDR2 SMNVEV (reference sequence). Trimming pared 10 bases from V and 2 bases from J, leaving 18 bases between. CDR3: CATSLGPGAYEQYF. CDR3 nucleotides: TGTGCCACCTCACTTGGGCCGGGGGCCTACGAGCAGTACTTC.

This clone was seen a single time. This sequence joins TRBV5-4 and TRBJ1-2; D is perhaps TRBD1 (6 bases). CDR1 is SGHNT and CDR2 is YYREEE in the germline V gene (reference sequence). V lost 4 bases and J 5 bases, leaving 15 bases between the germline ends. The CDR3 length is 14 residues. CDR3 in DNA: TGTGCCAGCAGCCTCCGGGACACCTCGTATGGCTACACCTTC. Translated: CASSLRDTSYGYTF.

The V gene is TRBV6-5, the J gene TRBJ2-1; the match to TRBD1 covers 9 bases. J was trimmed by 6 bases and V by 7 bases; bases with no gene match: 10. From germline, CDR1 is MNHEY and CDR2 SVGAGI. This CDR3 has 15 amino acids. Written as DNA, the CDR3 is TGTGCCAGCAATCCCGGGACAGGGCTGATCAATGAGCAGTTCTTC. Translating gives CASNPGTGLINEQFF.